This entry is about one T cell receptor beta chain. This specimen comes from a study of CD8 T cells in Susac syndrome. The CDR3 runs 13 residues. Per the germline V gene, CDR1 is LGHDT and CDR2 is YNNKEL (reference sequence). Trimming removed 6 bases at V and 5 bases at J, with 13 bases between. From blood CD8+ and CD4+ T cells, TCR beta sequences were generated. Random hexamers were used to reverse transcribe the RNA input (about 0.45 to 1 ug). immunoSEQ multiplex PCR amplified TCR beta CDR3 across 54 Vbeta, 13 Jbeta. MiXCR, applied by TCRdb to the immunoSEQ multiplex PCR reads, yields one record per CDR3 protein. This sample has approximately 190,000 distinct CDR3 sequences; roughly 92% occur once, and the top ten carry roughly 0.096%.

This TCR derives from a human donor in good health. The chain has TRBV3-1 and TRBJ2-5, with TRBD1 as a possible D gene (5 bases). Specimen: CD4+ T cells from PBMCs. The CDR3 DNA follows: TGTGCCAGCAGTAACGTCAGGGCGGAGACCCAGTACTTC. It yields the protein CASSNVRAETQYF.